The rows below give T cell receptor beta chains drawn from one sample of a study of shared clonotypes between healthy human individuals. The method was immunoSEQ multiplex PCR; TCRdb's version includes in-frame clones alone and lacks a portion of them. In the table there are over 100,000 clones, about 70% of which are singletons. Source material: memory CD8+ T cells sorted from blood. These receptors all come from a woman aged 25 to 39 in good health. CDR3s include the opening cysteine and the closing phenylalanine or tryptophan. The D gene is left open where the match is weak. Size tells how often a clone was seen (once, few, many) or the class of an expanded clone, and some rows leave it out.

length: 17; D: -; size: -; J: TRBJ2-7; V: TRBV28; DNA: TGTGCCAGCAGTTTATTGGGTAGTGTCCGGAGCTCCTACGAGCAGTACTTC; CDR3: CASSLLGSVRSSYEQYF
length: 16; D: TRBD2; size: -; J: TRBJ2-5; V: TRBV28; DNA: TGTGCCAGCAGGAGACTAGCGGGAGCGACCTGGGGGACCCAGTACTTC; CDR3: CASRRLAGATWGTQYF
length: 16; D: TRBD2; size: -; J: TRBJ2-7; V: TRBV27; DNA: TGTGCCAGCGCTCGGGGACTAGCGGGAGTTGCCTACGAGCAGTACTTC; CDR3: CASARGLAGVAYEQYF
length: 16; D: -; size: -; J: TRBJ2-3; V: TRBV2; DNA: TGTGCCAGCAGTGATATGGGGGGGACAGCTGCAGATACGCAGTATTTT; CDR3: CASSDMGGTAADTQYF
length: 11; D: -; size: -; J: TRBJ2-7; V: TRBV27; DNA: TGTGCCAGCAGGACAGTTGGCGAGCAGTACTTC; CDR3: CASRTVGEQYF
length: 16; D: -; size: many; J: TRBJ1-2; V: TRBV15; DNA: TGTGCCACCAGCAGAGATGGAAGTGGCAGCACGGGTGGCTACACCTTC; CDR3: CATSRDGSGSTGGYTF
length: 14; D: TRBD2; size: -; J: TRBJ2-7; V: TRBV7-2; DNA: TGTGCCAGCAGCTTAAGCGGGAGCCTATACGAGCAGTACTTC; CDR3: CASSLSGSLYEQYF
length: 14; D: -; size: -; J: TRBJ1-1; V: TRBV6-5; DNA: TGTGCCAGCAGTATACAGGGCAAGAACACTGAAGCTTTCTTT; CDR3: CASSIQGKNTEAFF
length: 16; D: TRBD2; size: -; J: TRBJ2-2; V: TRBV5-6; DNA: TGTGCCAGCAGCTGGGGACTAGCGGCGAACACCGGGGAGCTGTTTTTT; CDR3: CASSWGLAANTGELFF
length: 15; D: -; size: -; J: TRBJ2-5; V: TRBV19; DNA: TGTGCCAGTAGTACCATAGGCCCGACGGCGGAGACCCAGTACTTC; CDR3: CASSTIGPTAETQYF
length: 15; D: -; size: -; J: TRBJ1-4; V: TRBV6-1; DNA: TGTGCCAGCAGTGAAAGAGTAACAGGGAGCGAAAAACTGTTTTTT; CDR3: CASSERVTGSEKLFF
length: 16; D: -; size: -; J: TRBJ2-2; V: TRBV28; DNA: TGTGCCAGCACCCCATCCGGGACTTTGAACACCGGGGAGCTGTTTTTT; CDR3: CASTPSGTLNTGELFF
length: 17; D: TRBD2; size: -; J: TRBJ2-5; V: TRBV29-1; DNA: TGCAGCGTTGAAGGGCTAGCGGGAGGGCCCCGCCAAGAGACCCAGTACTTC; CDR3: CSVEGLAGGPRQETQYF
length: 16; D: TRBD1; size: -; J: TRBJ2-7; V: TRBV7-9; DNA: TGTGCCAGCAGCCTACCCCGGGACAGGGTTACCTACGAGCAGTACTTC; CDR3: CASSLPRDRVTYEQYF
length: 14; D: TRBD1; size: -; J: TRBJ1-2; V: TRBV28; DNA: TGTGCCAGCAGGCAAACAGGGGAGACCTATGGCTACACCTTC; CDR3: CASRQTGETYGYTF
length: 16; D: -; size: once; J: TRBJ1-5; V: TRBV28; DNA: TGTGCCAGCAGTTTAAAAGACCCTAGGATAAATCAGCCCCAGCATTTT; CDR3: CASSLKDPRINQPQHF
length: 18; D: -; size: -; J: TRBJ1-5; V: TRBV6-1; DNA: TGTGCCAGCAGTGAATTCGATTGGGGCTTGGGAAGCAATCAGCCCCAGCATTTT; CDR3: CASSEFDWGLGSNQPQHF
length: 15; D: -; size: once; J: TRBJ1-1; V: TRBV5-6; DNA: TGTGCCAGCAGCTTCTATTTGGGAGAAATCCCTGAAGCTTTCTTT; CDR3: CASSFYLGEIPEAFF
length: 15; D: -; size: -; J: TRBJ2-3; V: TRBV29-1; DNA: TGCAGCGCCGTGGAGTGGTCAGATTACACAGATACGCAGTATTTT; CDR3: CSAVEWSDYTDTQYF
length: 14; D: -; size: few; J: TRBJ1-5; V: TRBV7-9; DNA: TGTGCCAGCAGCTTAAGGGCGAGCAATCAGCCCCAGCATTTT; CDR3: CASSLRASNQPQHF
length: 14; D: -; size: -; J: TRBJ2-7; V: TRBV5-1; DNA: TGCGCCAGCAGCTTGGACGCCTCCCCTACCGAGCAGTACTTC; CDR3: CASSLDASPTEQYF
length: 12; D: -; size: many; J: TRBJ2-1; V: TRBV29-1; DNA: TGCACGATGAGTAGGACTGAAAATGAGCAGTTCTTC; CDR3: CTMSRTENEQFF
length: 16; D: TRBD1; size: many; J: TRBJ2-2; V: TRBV10-2; DNA: TGCGCCAGCAGAAGGGACAGGAACGCGAACACCGGGGAGCTGTTTTTT; CDR3: CASRRDRNANTGELFF
length: 13; D: -; size: once; J: TRBJ2-2; V: TRBV6-1; DNA: TGTGCCAGCAGTGAAAGCGAAACCGGGGAGCTGTTTTTT; CDR3: CASSESETGELFF
length: 17; D: -; size: -; J: TRBJ2-2; V: TRBV16; DNA: TGTGCCAGCAGCCCCACCTGGGCGGATCTCCACCGGGCGGAGCTGTTTTTT; CDR3: CASSPTWADLHRAELFF
length: 11; D: -; size: -; J: TRBJ1-5; V: TRBV6-6; DNA: TGTGCCAGCAGTGATATGGGGCGTCAGCATTTT; CDR3: CASSDMGRQHF
length: 14; D: TRBD2; size: -; J: TRBJ2-7; V: TRBV5-1; DNA: TGCGCCAGCAGTATTTTCAGCGGGAACTACGAGCAGTACTTC; CDR3: CASSIFSGNYEQYF
length: 14; D: -; size: few; J: TRBJ1-1; V: TRBV5-5; DNA: TGTGCCAGCAGCCTGGGCTGGGGTAGCACTGAAGCTTTCTTT; CDR3: CASSLGWGSTEAFF
length: 13; D: -; size: -; J: TRBJ1-1; V: TRBV10-3; DNA: TGTGCCAGCGCGATACAGGGAGGGACTGAAGCTTTCTTT; CDR3: CASAIQGGTEAFF
length: 15; D: TRBD1; size: -; J: TRBJ1-1; V: TRBV14; DNA: TGTGCCAGCAGCCAAGAGGACAGGGTGGACACTGAAGCTTTCTTT; CDR3: CASSQEDRVDTEAFF
length: 13; D: -; size: -; J: TRBJ1-4; V: TRBV28; DNA: TGTGCCAGTAACAGCCCCGCTAATGAAAAACTGTTTTTT; CDR3: CASNSPANEKLFF
length: 15; D: TRBD2; size: -; J: TRBJ2-1; V: TRBV13; DNA: TGTGCCAGCAGCCCTAGACTAGCGGGTTACAATGAGCAGTTCTTC; CDR3: CASSPRLAGYNEQFF
length: 15; D: -; size: -; J: TRBJ1-5; V: TRBV6-1; DNA: TGTGCCAGCAGTGAATCGAAGGGGGGAGGTCAGCCCCAGCATTTT; CDR3: CASSESKGGGQPQHF
length: 13; D: -; size: -; J: TRBJ1-2; V: TRBV14; DNA: TGTGCCAGCAGCCAAGATGGAGGGTCTGGCTACACCTTC; CDR3: CASSQDGGSGYTF
length: 16; D: TRBD2; size: -; J: TRBJ2-2; V: TRBV9; DNA: TGTGCCAGCAGCGTCGGAGGGAGGGCCCCCCCCGGGGAGCTGTTTTTT; CDR3: CASSVGGRAPPGELFF
length: 15; D: TRBD2; size: -; J: TRBJ2-7; V: TRBV28; DNA: TGTGCCAGCAGTTTAACCGGGACTACCGCCTACGAGCAGTACTTC; CDR3: CASSLTGTTAYEQYF
length: 16; D: TRBD2; size: -; J: TRBJ2-1; V: TRBV5-1; DNA: TGCGCCAGCAGCACGGAAGCGGGAGGGCCCTACAATGAGCAGTTCTTC; CDR3: CASSTEAGGPYNEQFF
length: 14; D: -; size: -; J: TRBJ2-7; V: TRBV6-6; DNA: TGTGCCAGCAGTGCCGTCGGGGAGGTATCCGAGCAGTACTTC; CDR3: CASSAVGEVSEQYF
length: 14; D: -; size: -; J: TRBJ1-2; V: TRBV6-5; DNA: TGTGCCAGCAGTTACTCGAGGGGGAGCTATGGCTACACCTTC; CDR3: CASSYSRGSYGYTF
length: 15; D: -; size: few; J: TRBJ1-3; V: TRBV4-1; DNA: TGCGCCAGCAGCCAATTACCAGGGCTCGGAAACACCATATATTTT; CDR3: CASSQLPGLGNTIYF
length: 13; D: -; size: -; J: TRBJ2-7; V: TRBV19; DNA: TGTGCCAGTAGTACTTGGGACACCGCCGAGCAGTACTTC; CDR3: CASSTWDTAEQYF
length: 13; D: -; size: -; J: TRBJ2-2; V: TRBV6-4; DNA: TGTGCCAGCAGTGACGGGGATATGGGGGAGCTGTTTTTT; CDR3: CASSDGDMGELFF
length: 16; D: TRBD2; size: -; J: TRBJ2-7; V: TRBV12-5; DNA: TGTGCTAGTGGCACAAGACCGCAGCGGGAATACTACGAGCAGTACTTC; CDR3: CASGTRPQREYYEQYF
length: 15; D: -; size: -; J: TRBJ2-3; V: TRBV7-2; DNA: TGTGCCAGCAGCTTAGTAACGGCTGCCACAGATACGCAGTATTTT; CDR3: CASSLVTAATDTQYF
length: 16; D: TRBD2; size: medium-sized; J: TRBJ2-3; V: TRBV6-4; DNA: TGTGCCAGCAGTGACTCAGTGGGAGGGAGCACAGATACGCAGTATTTT; CDR3: CASSDSVGGSTDTQYF
length: 14; D: -; size: -; J: TRBJ2-2; V: TRBV6-5; DNA: TGTGCCAGCTCCTGGGTCGGAGGGGCCGGGGAGCTGTTTTTT; CDR3: CASSWVGGAGELFF